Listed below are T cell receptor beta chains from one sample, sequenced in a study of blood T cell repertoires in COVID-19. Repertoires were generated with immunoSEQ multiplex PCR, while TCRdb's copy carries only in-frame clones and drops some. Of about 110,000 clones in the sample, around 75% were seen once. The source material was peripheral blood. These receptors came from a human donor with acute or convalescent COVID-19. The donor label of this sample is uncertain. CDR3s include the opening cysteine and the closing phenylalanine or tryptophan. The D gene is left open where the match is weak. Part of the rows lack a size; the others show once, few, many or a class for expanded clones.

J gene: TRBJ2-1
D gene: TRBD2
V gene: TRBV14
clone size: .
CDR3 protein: CASSRLAGSYNEQFF
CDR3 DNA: TGTGCCAGCAGCCGACTAGCGGGATCCTACAATGAGCAGTTCTTC

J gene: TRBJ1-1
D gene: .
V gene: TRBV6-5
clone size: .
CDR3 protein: CASNPGTGTNTEAFF
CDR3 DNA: TGTGCCAGCAACCCGGGAACAGGGACGAACACTGAAGCTTTCTTT

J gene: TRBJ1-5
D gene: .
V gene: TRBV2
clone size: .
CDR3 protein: CASSESGNQPQHF
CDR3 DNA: TGTGCCAGCAGTGAATCCGGTAATCAGCCCCAGCATTTT

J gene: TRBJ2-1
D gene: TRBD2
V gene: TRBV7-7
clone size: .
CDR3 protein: CASSLGLTSGGIDEQFF
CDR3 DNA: TGTGCCAGCAGCTTAGGGCTGACTAGCGGGGGGATAGATGAGCAGTTCTTC

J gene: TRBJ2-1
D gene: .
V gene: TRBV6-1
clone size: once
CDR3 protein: CASSEWYGGNEQFF
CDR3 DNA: TGTGCCAGCAGTGAATGGTACGGGGGTAATGAGCAGTTCTTC

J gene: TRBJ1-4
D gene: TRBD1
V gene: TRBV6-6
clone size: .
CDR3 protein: CAGGTGGREKLFF
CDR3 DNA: TGTGCCGGAGGGACAGGGGGCCGCGAAAAACTGTTTTTT

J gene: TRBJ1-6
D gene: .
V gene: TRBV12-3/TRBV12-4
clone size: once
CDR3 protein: CASSFQGISPLHF
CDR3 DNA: TGTGCCAGCAGTTTCCAGGGAATTTCACCCCTCCACTTT

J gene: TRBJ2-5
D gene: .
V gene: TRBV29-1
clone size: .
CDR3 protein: CSVVGRTYQETQYF
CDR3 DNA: TGCAGCGTTGTAGGCAGGACATACCAAGAGACCCAGTACTTC

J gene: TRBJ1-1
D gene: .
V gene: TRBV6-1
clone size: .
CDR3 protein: CASSEARRNTEAFF
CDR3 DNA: TGTGCCAGCAGTGAAGCTAGGAGGAACACTGAAGCTTTCTTT

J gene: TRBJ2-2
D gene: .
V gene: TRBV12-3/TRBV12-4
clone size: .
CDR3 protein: CASRPGIGELFF
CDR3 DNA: TGTGCCAGCCGGCCGGGGATCGGGGAGCTGTTTTTT

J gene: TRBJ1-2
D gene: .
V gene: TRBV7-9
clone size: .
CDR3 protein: CASSLGGQSYTF
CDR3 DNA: TGTGCCAGCAGCTTAGGAGGCCAGAGCTACACCTTC

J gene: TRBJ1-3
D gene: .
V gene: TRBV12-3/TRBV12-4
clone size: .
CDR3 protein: CASSLHVGNTIYF
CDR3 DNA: TGTGCCAGCAGTTTACATGTTGGAAACACCATATATTTT

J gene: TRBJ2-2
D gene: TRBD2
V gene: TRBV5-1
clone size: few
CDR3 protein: CASSSPGLAGGPFQNTGELFF
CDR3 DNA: TGCGCCAGCAGCTCGCCGGGACTAGCGGGGGGGCCTTTTCAGAACACCGGGGAGCTGTTTTTT

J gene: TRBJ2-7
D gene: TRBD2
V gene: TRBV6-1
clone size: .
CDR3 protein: CASSERGLALIEQYF
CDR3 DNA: TGTGCCAGCAGTGAAAGGGGACTAGCTCTCATCGAGCAGTACTTC

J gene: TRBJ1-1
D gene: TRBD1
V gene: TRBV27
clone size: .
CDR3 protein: CASSPLGTGRNTEAFF
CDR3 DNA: TGTGCCAGCAGTCCCCTAGGGACAGGGAGGAACACTGAAGCTTTCTTT

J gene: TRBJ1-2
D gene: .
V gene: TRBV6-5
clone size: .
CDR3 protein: CASRTPGGKGYTF
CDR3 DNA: TGTGCCAGCAGGACGCCCGGGGGGAAAGGCTACACCTTC

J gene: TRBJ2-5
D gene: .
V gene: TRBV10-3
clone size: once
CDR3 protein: CAISVGSEETQYF
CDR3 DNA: TGTGCCATCAGTGTCGGGAGCGAAGAGACCCAGTACTTC

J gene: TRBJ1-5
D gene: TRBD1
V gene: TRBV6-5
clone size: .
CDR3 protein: CASSYYRGESNQPQHF
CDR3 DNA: TGTGCCAGCAGTTATTACAGGGGGGAGAGCAATCAGCCCCAGCATTTT

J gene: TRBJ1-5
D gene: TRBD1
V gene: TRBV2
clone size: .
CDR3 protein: CASSKRTGADSNQPQHF
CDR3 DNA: TGTGCCAGCAGTAAGAGGACAGGAGCTGATAGCAATCAGCCCCAGCATTTT

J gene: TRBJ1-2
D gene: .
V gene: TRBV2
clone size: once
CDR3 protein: CASRRGVGYGYTF
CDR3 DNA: TGTGCCAGCAGGCGCGGGGTTGGCTATGGCTACACCTTC

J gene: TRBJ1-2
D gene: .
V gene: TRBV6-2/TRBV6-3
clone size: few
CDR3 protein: CASSDPGGRIYGYTF
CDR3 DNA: TGTGCCAGCAGCGACCCGGGAGGGCGGATCTATGGCTACACCTTC

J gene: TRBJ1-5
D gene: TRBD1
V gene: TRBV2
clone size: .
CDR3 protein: CASSGGQGWNQPQHF
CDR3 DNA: TGTGCCAGCAGTGGGGGACAGGGGTGGAATCAGCCCCAGCATTTT